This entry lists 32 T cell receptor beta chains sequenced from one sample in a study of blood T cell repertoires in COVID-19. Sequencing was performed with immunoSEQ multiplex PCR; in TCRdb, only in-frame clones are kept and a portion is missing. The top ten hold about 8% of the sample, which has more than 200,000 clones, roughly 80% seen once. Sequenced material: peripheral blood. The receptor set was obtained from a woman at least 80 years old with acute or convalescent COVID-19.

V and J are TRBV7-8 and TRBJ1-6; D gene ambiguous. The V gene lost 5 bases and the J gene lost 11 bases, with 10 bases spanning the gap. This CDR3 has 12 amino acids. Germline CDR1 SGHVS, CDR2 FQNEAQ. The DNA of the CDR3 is TGTGCCAGCAGCCCCGAGTTGCCACCCCTCCACTTT. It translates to CASSPELPPLHF.

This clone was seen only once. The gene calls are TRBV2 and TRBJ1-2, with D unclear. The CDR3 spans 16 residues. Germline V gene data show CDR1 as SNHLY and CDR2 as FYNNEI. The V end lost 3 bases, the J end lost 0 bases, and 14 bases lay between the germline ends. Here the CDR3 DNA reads TGTGCCAGCAGTGACCGCGGGCGGTATTCTAACTATGGCTACACCTTC. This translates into CASSDRGRYSNYGYTF.

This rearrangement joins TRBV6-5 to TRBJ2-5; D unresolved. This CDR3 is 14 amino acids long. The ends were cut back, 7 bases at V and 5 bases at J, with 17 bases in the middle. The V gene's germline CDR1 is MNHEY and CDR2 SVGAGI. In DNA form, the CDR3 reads TGTGCCAGCACCCCGAGACTTAGCTGGGAGACCCAGTACTTC. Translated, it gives CASTPRLSWETQYF.

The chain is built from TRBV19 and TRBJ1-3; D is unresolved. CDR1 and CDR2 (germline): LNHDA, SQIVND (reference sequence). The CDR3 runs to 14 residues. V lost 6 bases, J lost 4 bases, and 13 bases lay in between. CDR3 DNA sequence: TGTGCCAGTAGCCCTTTCCAGGTGGGAAACACCATATATTTT. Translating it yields CASSPFQVGNTIYF.

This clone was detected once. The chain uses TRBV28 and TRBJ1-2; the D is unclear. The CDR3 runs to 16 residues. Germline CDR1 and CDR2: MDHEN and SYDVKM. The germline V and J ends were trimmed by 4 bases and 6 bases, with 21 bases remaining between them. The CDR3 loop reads CASSSPGEGLRDGYTF. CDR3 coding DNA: TGTGCCAGCAGTTCCCCGGGAGAGGGCCTTCGGGATGGCTACACCTTC.

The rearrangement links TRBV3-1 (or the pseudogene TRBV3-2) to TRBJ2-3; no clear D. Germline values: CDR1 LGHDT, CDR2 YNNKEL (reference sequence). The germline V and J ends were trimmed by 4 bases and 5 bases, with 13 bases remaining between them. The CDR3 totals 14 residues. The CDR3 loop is CASSPAGGRDTQYF. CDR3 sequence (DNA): TGTGCCAGCAGCCCGGCCGGTGGGCGAGATACGCAGTATTTT.

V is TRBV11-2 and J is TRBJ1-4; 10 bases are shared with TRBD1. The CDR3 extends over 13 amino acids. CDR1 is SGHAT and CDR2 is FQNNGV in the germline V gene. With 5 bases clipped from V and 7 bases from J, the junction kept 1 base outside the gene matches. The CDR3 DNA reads TGTGCCAGCAGCCGGGACAGGGGTGAAAAACTGTTTTTT. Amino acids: CASSRDRGEKLFF.

The CDR3 reads CASSPTGSGEIQFF. CDR3 sequence (DNA): TGTGCCAGCAGTCCCACAGGGAGTGGAGAGATACAGTTCTTC. V is TRBV28 and J is TRBJ2-1; D might be TRBD1 (6 bases). Germline V gene data show CDR1 as MDHEN and CDR2 as SYDVKM. V lost 5 bases and J 13 bases, leaving 21 bases between the germline ends. The CDR3 length is 14 residues. The variable domain in full, completed from reference TRBV28 and TRBJ2-1, reads DVKVTQSSRYLVKRTGEKVFLECVQDMDHENMFWYRQDPGLGLRLIYFSYDVKMKEKGDIPEGYSVSREKKERFSLILESASTNQTSMYLCASSPTGSGEIQFFGPGTRLTVL.

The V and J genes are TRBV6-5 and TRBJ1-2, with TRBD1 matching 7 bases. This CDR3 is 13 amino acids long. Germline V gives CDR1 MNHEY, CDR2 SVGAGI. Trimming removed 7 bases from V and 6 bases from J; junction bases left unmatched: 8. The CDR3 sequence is CASNLSGGHGYTF. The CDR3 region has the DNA TGTGCCAGCAATCTATCAGGGGGTCATGGCTACACCTTC.

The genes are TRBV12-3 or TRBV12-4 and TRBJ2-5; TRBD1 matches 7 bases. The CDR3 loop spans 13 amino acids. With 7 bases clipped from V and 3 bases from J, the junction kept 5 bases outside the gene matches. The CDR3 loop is CASKLTGEETQYF. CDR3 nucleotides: TGTGCCAGCAAGCTTACAGGGGAAGAGACCCAGTACTTC.

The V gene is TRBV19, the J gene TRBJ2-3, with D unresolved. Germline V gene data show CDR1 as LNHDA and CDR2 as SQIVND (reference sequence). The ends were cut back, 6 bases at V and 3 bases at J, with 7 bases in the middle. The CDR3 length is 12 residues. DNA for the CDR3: TGTGCCAGTAGCCCTAGGACAGATACGCAGTATTTT. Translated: CASSPRTDTQYF.

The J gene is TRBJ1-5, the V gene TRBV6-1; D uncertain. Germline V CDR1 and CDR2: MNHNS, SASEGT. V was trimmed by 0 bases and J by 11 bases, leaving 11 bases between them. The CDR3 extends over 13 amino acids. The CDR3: CASSEALRRSQHF. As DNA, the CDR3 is TGTGCCAGCAGTGAAGCGCTTCGGAGGTCCCAGCATTTT.

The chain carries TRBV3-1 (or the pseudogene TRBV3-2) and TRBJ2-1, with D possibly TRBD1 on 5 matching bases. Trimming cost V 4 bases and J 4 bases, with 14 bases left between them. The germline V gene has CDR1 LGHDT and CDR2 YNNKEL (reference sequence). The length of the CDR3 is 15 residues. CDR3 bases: TGTGCCAGCAGCCTGCCAGGGCAGTATTACAATGAGCAGTTCTTC. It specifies CASSLPGQYYNEQFF.

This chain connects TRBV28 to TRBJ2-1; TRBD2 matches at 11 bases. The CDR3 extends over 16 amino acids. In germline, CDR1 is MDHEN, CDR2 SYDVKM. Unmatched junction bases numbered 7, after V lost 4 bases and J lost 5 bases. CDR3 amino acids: CASSSLGLAVNNEQFF. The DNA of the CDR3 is TGTGCCAGCAGTTCGTTGGGACTAGCGGTGAACAATGAGCAGTTCTTC.

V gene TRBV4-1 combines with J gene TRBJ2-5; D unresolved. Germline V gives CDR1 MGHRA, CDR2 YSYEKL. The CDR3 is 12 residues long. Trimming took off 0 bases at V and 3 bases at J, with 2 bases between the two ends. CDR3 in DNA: TGCGCCAGCAGCCAAGACGAAGAGACCCAGTACTTC. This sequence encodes CASSQDEETQYF.

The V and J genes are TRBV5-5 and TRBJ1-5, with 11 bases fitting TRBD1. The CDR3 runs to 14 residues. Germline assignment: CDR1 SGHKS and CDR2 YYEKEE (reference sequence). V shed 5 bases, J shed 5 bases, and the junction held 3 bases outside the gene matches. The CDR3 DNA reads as TGTGCCAGCAGTCGGGACAGGGGGGATCAGCCCCAGCATTTT. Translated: CASSRDRGDQPQHF.

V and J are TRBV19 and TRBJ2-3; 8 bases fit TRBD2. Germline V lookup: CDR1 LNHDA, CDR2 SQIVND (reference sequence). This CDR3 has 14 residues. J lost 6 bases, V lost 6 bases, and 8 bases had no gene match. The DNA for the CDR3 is TGTGCCAGTAGGCAGCGGGAGAAAGGTGATACGCAGTATTTT. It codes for CASRQREKGDTQYF.

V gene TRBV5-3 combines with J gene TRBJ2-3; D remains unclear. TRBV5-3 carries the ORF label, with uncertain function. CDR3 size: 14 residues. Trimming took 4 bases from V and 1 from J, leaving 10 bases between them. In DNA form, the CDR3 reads TGTGCCAGAAGCCTTAGACATTGCACAGATACGCAGTATTTT. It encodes CARSLRHCTDTQYF.

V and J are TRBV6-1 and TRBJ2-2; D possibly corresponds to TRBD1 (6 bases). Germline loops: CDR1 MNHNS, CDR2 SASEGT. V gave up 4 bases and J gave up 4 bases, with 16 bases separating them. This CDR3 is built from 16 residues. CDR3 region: CASSGTEFKSTGELFF. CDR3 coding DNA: TGTGCCAGCAGTGGGACAGAGTTTAAGAGCACCGGGGAGCTGTTTTTT.

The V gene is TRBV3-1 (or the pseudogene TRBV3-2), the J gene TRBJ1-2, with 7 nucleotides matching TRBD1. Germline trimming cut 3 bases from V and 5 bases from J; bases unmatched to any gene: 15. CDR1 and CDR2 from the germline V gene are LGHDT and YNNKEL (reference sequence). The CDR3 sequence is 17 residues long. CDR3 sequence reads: CASSHHTQGSDAYGYTF. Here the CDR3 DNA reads TGTGCCAGCAGCCATCATACACAGGGGTCAGACGCGTATGGCTACACCTTC.

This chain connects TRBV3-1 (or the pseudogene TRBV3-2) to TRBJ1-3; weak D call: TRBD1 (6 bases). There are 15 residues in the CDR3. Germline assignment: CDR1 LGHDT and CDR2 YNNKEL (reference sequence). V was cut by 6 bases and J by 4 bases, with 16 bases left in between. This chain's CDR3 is CASSQTRGSGNTIYF. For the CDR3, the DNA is TGTGCCAGCAGTCAGACCAGGGGCTCGGGAAACACCATATATTTT.

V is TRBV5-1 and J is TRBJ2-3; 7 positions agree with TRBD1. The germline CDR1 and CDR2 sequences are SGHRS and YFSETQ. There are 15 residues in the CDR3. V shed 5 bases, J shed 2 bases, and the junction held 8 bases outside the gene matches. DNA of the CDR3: TGCGCCAGCAGTGAGGGGGCCGGAACCACAGATACGCAGTATTTT. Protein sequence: CASSEGAGTTDTQYF.

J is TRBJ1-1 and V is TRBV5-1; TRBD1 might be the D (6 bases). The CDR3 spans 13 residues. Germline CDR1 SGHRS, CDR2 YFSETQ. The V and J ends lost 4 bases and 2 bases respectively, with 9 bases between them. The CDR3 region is CASSVDRNTEAFF. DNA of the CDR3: TGCGCCAGCAGCGTGGACAGAAACACTGAAGCTTTCTTT.

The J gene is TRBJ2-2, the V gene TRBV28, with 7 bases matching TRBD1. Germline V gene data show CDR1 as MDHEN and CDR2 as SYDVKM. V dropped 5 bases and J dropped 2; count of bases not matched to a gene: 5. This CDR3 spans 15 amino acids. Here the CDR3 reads CASSPGTVNTGELFF. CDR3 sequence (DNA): TGTGCCAGCAGTCCCGGGACAGTAAACACCGGGGAGCTGTTTTTT. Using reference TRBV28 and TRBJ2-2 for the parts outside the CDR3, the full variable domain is DVKVTQSSRYLVKRTGEKVFLECVQDMDHENMFWYRQDPGLGLRLIYFSYDVKMKEKGDIPEGYSVSREKKERFSLILESASTNQTSMYLCASSPGTVNTGELFFGEGSRLTVL.

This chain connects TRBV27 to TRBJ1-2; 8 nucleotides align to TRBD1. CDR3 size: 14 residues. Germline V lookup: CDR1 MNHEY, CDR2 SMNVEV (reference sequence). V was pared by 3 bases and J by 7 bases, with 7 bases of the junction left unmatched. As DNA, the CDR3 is TGTGCCAGCAGTTTTCGGGCAGGGGGCGGTGGCTACACCTTC. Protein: CASSFRAGGGGYTF.

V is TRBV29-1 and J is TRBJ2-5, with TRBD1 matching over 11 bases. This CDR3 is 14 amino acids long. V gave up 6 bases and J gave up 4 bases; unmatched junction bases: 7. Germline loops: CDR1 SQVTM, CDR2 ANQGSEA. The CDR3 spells CSVQDRGRLETQYF. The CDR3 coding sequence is TGCAGCGTCCAGGACAGGGGGCGATTAGAGACCCAGTACTTC.

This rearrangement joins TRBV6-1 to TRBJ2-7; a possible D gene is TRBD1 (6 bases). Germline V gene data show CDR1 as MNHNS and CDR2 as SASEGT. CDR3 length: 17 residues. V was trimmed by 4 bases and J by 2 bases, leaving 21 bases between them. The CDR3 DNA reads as TGTGCCAGCAGTGCCCCAGGGGCGACAAGGTATGCCTACGAGCAGTACTTC. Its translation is CASSAPGATRYAYEQYF.

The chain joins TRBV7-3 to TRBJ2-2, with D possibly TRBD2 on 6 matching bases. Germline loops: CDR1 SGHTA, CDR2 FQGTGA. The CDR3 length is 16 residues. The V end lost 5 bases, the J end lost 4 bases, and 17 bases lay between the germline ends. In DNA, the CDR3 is TGTGCCAGCAGCCCTCGACCTCGGCGGGGCACCGGGGAGCTGTTTTTT. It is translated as CASSPRPRRGTGELFF.

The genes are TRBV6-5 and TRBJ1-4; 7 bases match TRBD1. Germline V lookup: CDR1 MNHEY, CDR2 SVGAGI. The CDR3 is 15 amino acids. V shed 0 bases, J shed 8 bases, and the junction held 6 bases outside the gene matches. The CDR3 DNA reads TGTGCCAGCAGTTACTCGGCAGGGGGAGGCGAAAAACTGTTTTTT. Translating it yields CASSYSAGGGEKLFF.

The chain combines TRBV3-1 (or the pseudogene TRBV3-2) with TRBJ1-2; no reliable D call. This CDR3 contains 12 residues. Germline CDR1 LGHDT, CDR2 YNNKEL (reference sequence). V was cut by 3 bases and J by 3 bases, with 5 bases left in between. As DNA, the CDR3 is TGTGCCAGCAGCCAGGGAGACTATGGCTACACCTTC. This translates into CASSQGDYGYTF.

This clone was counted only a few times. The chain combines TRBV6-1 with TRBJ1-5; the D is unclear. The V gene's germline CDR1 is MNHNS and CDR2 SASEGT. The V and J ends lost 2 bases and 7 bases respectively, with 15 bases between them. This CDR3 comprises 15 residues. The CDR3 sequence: CASSETNGFGQPQHF. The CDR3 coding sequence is TGTGCCAGCAGTGAAACTAACGGGTTTGGGCAGCCCCAGCATTTT.

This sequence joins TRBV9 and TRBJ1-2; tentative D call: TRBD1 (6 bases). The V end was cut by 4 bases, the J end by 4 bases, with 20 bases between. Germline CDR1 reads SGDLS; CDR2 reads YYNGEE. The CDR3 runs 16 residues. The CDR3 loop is CASSPMTGGDGYGYTF. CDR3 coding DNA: TGTGCCAGCAGCCCGATGACAGGTGGCGATGGCTATGGCTACACCTTC.